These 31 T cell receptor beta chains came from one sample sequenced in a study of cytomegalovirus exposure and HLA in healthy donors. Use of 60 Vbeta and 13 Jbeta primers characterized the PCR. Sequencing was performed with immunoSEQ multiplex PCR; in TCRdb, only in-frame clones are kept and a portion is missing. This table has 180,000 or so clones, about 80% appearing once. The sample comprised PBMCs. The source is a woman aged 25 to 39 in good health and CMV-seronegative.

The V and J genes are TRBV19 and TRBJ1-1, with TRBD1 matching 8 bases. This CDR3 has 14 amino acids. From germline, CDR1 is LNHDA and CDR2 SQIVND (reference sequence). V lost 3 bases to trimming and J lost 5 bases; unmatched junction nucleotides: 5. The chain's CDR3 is CASSILQGETEAFF. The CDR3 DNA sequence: TGTGCCAGTAGTATCTTACAGGGGGAAACTGAAGCTTTCTTT.

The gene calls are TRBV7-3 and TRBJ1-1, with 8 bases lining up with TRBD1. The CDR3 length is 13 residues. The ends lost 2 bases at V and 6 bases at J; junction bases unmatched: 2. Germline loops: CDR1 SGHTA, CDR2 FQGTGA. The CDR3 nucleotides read TGTGCCAGCAGCTTACAGGGACAGGCTGAAGCTTTCTTT. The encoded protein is CASSLQGQAEAFF.

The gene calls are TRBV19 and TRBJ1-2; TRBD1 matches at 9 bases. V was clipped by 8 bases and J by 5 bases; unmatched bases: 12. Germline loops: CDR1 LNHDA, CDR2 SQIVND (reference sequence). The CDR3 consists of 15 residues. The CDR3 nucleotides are TGTGCCAGTCTAACGTTGGACAGGGGATGGTATGGCTACACCTTC. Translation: CASLTLDRGWYGYTF.

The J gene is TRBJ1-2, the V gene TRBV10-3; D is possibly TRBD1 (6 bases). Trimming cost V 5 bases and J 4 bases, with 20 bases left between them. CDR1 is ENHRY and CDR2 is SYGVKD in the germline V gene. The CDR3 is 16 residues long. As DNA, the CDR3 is TGTGCCATCAGTAGGACGGACAGCAATACCCTCTATGGCTACACCTTC. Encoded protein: CAISRTDSNTLYGYTF.

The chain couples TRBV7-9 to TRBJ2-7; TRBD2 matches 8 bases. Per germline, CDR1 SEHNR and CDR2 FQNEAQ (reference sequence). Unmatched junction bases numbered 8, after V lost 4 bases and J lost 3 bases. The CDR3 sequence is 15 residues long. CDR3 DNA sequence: TGTGCCAGCAGCTCCGCGGGGGGACAAAACTACGAGCAGTACTTC. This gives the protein CASSSAGGQNYEQYF.

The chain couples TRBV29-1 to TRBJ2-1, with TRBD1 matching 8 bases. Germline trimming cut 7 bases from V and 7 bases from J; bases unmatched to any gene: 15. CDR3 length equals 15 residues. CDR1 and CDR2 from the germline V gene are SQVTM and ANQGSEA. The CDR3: CSAARRGQGRNEQFF. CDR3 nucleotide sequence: TGCAGCGCTGCCCGTCGAGGACAGGGAAGGAATGAGCAGTTCTTC.

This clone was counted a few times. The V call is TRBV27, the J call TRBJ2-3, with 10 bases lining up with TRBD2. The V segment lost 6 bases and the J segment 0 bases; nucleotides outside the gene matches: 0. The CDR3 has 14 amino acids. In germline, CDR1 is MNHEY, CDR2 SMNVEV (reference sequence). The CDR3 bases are TGTGCCAGCAGACTAGCGGGGAGCACAGATACGCAGTATTTT. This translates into CASRLAGSTDTQYF.

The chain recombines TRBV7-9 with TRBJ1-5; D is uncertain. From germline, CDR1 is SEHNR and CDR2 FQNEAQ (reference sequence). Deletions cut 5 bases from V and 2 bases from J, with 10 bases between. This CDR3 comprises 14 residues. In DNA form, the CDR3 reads TGTGCCAGCAGCCCACGGGGTGGCAATCAGCCCCAGCATTTT. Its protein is CASSPRGGNQPQHF. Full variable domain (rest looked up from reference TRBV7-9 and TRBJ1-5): DTGVSQNPRHKITKRGQNVTFRCDPISEHNRLYWYRQTLGQGPEFLTYFQNEAQLEKSRLLSDRFSAERPKGSFSTLEIQRTEQGDSAMYLCASSPRGGNQPQHFGDGTRLSIL.

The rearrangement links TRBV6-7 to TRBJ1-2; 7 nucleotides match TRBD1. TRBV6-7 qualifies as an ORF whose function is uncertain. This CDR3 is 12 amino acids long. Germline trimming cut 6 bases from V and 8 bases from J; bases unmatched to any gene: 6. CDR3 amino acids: CASRFVTGGYTF. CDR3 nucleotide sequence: TGTGCCAGCAGGTTTGTGACAGGGGGCTACACCTTC.

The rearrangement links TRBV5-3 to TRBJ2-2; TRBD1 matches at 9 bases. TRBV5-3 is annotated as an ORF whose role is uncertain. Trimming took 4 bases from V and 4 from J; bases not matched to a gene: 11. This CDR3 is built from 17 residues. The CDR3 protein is CARSEGTGWGSTGELFF. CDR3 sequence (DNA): TGTGCCAGAAGCGAGGGGACAGGGTGGGGAAGCACCGGGGAGCTGTTTTTT.

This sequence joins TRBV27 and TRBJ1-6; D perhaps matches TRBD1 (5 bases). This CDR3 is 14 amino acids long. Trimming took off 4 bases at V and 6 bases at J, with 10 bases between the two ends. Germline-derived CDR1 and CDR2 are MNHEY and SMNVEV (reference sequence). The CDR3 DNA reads TGTGCCAGCAGTTCCGGGACTAGTAATTCACCCCTCCACTTT. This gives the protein CASSSGTSNSPLHF.

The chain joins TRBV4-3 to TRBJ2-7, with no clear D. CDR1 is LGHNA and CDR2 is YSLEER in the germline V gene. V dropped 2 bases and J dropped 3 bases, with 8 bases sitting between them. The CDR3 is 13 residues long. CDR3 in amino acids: CASSQLEDYEQYF. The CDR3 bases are TGCGCCAGCAGCCAACTTGAGGACTACGAGCAGTACTTC.

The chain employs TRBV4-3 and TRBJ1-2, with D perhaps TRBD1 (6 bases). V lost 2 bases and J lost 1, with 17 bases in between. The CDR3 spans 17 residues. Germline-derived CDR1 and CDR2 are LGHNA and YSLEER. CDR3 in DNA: TGCGCCAGCAGCCAAAAATCAGGGGCTCGCCTTAACTATGGCTACACCTTC. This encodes CASSQKSGARLNYGYTF.

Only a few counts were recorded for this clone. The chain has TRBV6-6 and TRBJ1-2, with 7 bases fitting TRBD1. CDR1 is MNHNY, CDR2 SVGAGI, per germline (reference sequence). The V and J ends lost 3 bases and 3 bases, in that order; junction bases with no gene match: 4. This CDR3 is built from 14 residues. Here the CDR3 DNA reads TGTGCCAGCAGTTATTTAGGGGGCGACTATGGCTACACCTTC. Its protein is CASSYLGGDYGYTF.

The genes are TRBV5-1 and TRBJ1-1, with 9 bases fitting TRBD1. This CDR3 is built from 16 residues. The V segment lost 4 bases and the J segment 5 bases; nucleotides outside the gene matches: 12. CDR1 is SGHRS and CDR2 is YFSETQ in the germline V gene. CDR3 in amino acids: CASSPTGGVGETEAFF. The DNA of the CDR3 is TGCGCCAGCAGCCCCACAGGGGGCGTGGGTGAAACTGAAGCTTTCTTT.

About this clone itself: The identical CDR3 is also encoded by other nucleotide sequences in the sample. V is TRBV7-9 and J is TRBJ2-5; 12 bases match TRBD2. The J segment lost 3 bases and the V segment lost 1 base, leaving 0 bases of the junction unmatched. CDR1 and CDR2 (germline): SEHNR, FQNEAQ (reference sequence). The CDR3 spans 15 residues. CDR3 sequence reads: CASSLGLAGEETQYF. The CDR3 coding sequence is TGTGCCAGCAGCTTAGGACTAGCGGGGGAAGAGACCCAGTACTTC.

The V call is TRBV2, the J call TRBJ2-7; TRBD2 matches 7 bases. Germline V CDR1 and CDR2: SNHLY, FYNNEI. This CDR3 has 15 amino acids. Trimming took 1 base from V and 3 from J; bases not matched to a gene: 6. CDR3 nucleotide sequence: TGTGCCAGCAGTGAAGGGGGAGGGCCCGGCTACGAGCAGTACTTC. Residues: CASSEGGGPGYEQYF.

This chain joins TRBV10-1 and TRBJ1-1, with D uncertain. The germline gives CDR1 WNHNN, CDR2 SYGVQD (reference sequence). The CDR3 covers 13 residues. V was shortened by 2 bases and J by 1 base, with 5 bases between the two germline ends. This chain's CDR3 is CASSETRNTEAFF. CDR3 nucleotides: TGCGCCAGCAGTGAGACCAGGAACACTGAAGCTTTCTTT.

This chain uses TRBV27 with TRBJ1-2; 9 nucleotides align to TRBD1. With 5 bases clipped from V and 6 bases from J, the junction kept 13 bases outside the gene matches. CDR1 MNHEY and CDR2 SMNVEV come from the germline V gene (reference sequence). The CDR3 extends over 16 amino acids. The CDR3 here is CASSHARGQGMDGYTF. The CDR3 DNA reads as TGTGCCAGCAGTCACGCCCGCGGACAGGGGATGGATGGCTACACCTTC.

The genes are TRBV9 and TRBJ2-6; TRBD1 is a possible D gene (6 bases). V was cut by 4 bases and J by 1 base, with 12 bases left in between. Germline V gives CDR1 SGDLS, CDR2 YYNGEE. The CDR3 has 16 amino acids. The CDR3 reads CASSPQGLSGANVLTF. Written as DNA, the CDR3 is TGTGCCAGCAGCCCCCAGGGGTTATCTGGGGCCAACGTCCTGACTTTC.

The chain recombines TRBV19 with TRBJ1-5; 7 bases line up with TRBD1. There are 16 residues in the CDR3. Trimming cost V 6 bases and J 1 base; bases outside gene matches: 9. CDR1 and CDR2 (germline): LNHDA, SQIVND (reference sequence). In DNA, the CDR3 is TGTGCCAGTAGGACGACAGGGATAGGGAGCAATCAGCCCCAGCATTTT. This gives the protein CASRTTGIGSNQPQHF.

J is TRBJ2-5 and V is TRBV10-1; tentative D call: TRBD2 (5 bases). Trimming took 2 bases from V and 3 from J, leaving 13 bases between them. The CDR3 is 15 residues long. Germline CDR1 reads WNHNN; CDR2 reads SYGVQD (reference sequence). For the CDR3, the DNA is TGCGCCAGCAGTGAGACGGGTCTCGGGGAAGAGACCCAGTACTTC. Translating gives CASSETGLGEETQYF.

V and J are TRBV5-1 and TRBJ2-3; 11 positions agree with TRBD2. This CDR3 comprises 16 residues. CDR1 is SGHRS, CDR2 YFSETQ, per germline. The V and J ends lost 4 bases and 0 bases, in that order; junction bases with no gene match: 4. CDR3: CASSLAGGPSTDTQYF. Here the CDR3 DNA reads TGCGCCAGCAGCCTAGCGGGGGGACCTAGCACAGATACGCAGTATTTT. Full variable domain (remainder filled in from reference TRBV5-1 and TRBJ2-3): KAGVTQTPRYLIKTRGQQVTLSCSPISGHRSVSWYQQTPGQGLQFLFEYFSETQRNKGNFPGRFSGRQFSNSRSEMNVSTLELGDSALYLCASSLAGGPSTDTQYFGPGTRLTVL.

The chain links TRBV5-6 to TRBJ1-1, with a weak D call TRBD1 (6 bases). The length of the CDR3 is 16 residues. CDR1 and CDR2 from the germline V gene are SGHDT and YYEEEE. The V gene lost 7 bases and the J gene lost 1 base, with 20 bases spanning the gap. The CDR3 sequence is CASGKKAGTPNTEAFF. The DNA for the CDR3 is TGTGCCAGCGGGAAAAAAGCCGGGACACCGAACACTGAAGCTTTCTTT.

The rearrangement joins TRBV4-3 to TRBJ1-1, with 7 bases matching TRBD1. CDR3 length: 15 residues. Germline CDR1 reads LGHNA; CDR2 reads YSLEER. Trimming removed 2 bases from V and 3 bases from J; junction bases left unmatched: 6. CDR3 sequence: CASSQLIGTDTEAFF. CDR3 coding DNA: TGCGCCAGCAGCCAATTGATAGGGACAGACACTGAAGCTTTCTTT.

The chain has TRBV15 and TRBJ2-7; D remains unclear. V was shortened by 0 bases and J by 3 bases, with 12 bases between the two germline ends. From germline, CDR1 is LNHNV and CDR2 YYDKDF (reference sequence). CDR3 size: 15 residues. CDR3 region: CATSRDWRLNYEQYF. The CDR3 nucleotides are TGTGCCACCAGCAGAGATTGGCGGTTAAACTACGAGCAGTACTTC. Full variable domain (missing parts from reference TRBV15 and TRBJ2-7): DAMVIQNPRYQVTQFGKPVTLSCSQTLNHNVMYWYQQKSSQAPKLLFHYYDKDFNNEADTPDNFQSRRPNTSFCFLDIRSPGLGDTAMYLCATSRDWRLNYEQYFGPGTRLTVT.

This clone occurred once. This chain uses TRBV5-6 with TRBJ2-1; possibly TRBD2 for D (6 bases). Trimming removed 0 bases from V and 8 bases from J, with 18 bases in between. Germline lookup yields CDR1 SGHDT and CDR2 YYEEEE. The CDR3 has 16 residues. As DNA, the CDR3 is TGTGCCAGCAGCTTGGAATTGGGGCGGCCTAGCGATGAGCAGTTCTTC. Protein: CASSLELGRPSDEQFF.

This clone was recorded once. The CDR3: CASSENTGGNSPLHF. The CDR3 nucleotides are TGTGCCAGCTCGGAGAATACAGGGGGCAATTCACCCCTCCACTTT. The chain employs TRBV6-5 and TRBJ1-6; 9 bases agree with TRBD1. Unmatched junction bases numbered 9, after V lost 8 bases and J lost 7 bases. CDR1 and CDR2 from the germline V gene are MNHEY and SVGAGI. The CDR3 spans 15 residues.

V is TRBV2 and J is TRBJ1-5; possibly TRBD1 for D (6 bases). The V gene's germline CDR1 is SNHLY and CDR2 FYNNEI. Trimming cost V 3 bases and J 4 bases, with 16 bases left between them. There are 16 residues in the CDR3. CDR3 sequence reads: CASSEGIAQGNQPQHF. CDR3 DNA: TGTGCCAGCAGTGAGGGAATAGCGCAGGGGAATCAGCCCCAGCATTTT. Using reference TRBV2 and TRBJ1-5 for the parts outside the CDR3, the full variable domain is EPEVTQTPSHQVTQMGQEVILRCVPISNHLYFYWYRQILGQKVEFLVSFYNNEISEKSEIFDDQFSVERPDGSNFTLKIRSTKLEDSAMYFCASSEGIAQGNQPQHFGDGTRLSIL.

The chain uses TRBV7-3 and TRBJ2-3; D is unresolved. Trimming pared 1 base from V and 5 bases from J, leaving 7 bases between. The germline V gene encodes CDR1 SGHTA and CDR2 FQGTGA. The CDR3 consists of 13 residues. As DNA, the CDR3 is TGTGCCAGCAGCTTAAACTTTGGAGATACGCAGTATTTT. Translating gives CASSLNFGDTQYF.

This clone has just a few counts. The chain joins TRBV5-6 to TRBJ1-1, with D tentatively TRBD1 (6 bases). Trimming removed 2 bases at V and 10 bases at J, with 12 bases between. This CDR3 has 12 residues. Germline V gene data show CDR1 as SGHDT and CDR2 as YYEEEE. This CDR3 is CASSFQTGGAFF. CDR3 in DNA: TGTGCCAGCAGCTTTCAGACAGGTGGAGCTTTCTTT.